A single sample gave rise to the 30 T cell receptor beta chains below, sequenced in a study of blood T cell repertoires in COVID-19. Profiled with immunoSEQ multiplex PCR; TCRdb holds only in-frame clones, not every one. The data contain some 110,000 clones, about 80% of them singletons. Sequencing used peripheral blood. The receptors stem from a woman aged 60 to 75 with acute or convalescent COVID-19.

The chain combines TRBV19 with TRBJ2-7, with 13 bases lining up with TRBD2. Germline V gene data show CDR1 as LNHDA and CDR2 as SQIVND (reference sequence). V trimming: 5 bases; J trimming: 5 bases; junction bases outside the gene matches: 3. The CDR3 has 14 amino acids. The CDR3 region has the DNA TGTGCCAGTAGTCGGACTAGCGGGAGTAACGAGCAGTACTTC. It codes for CASSRTSGSNEQYF.

V is TRBV2 and J is TRBJ1-5, with TRBD1 as a possible D gene (6 bases). Between the trimmed V and J ends, which lost 1 base and 4 bases, there was a span of 8 bases. Germline V gives CDR1 SNHLY, CDR2 FYNNEI. The CDR3 length is 14 residues. CDR3: CASSEGDRNQPQHF. Written as DNA, the CDR3 is TGTGCCAGCAGTGAAGGTGACAGGAATCAGCCCCAGCATTTT. Full variable domain (rest looked up from reference TRBV2 and TRBJ1-5): EPEVTQTPSHQVTQMGQEVILRCVPISNHLYFYWYRQILGQKVEFLVSFYNNEISEKSEIFDDQFSVERPDGSNFTLKIRSTKLEDSAMYFCASSEGDRNQPQHFGDGTRLSIL.

The V gene is TRBV7-8, the J gene TRBJ2-1, with D perhaps matching TRBD1 (6 bases). This CDR3 spans 14 amino acids. From germline, CDR1 is SGHVS and CDR2 FQNEAQ. The ends were cut back, 0 bases at V and 7 bases at J, with 10 bases in the middle. The CDR3 bases are TGTGCCAGCAGCTTAGCCCACACAGGGAATGAGCAGTTCTTC. Encoded protein: CASSLAHTGNEQFF.

The sample holds a few counts of this clone. The J gene is TRBJ2-7, the V gene TRBV5-1; 9 nucleotides align to TRBD1. The trim removed 4 bases at V and 0 bases at J, leaving 8 bases unmatched. CDR1 is SGHRS and CDR2 is YFSETQ in the germline V gene. The CDR3 contains 16 residues. CDR3 amino acids: CASSVDRGSGSYEQYF. CDR3 bases: TGCGCCAGCAGCGTTGACAGGGGGTCCGGCTCCTACGAGCAGTACTTC.

J is TRBJ1-6 and V is TRBV5-1; D is undetermined. CDR1 SGHRS and CDR2 YFSETQ come from the germline V gene. With 3 bases removed from V and 7 bases from J, the gap between germline ends came to 11 bases. CDR3 size: 14 residues. CDR3 nucleotides: TGCGCCAGCAGCTATGAGAGATCCAATTCACCCCTCCACTTT. It specifies CASSYERSNSPLHF.

The chain combines TRBV5-6 with TRBJ2-5; 7 positions agree with TRBD2. CDR1 is SGHDT and CDR2 is YYEEEE in the germline V gene. The CDR3 totals 15 residues. V lost 4 bases, J lost 5 bases, and 11 bases stayed unmatched. This CDR3 reads CASSVRALGGETQYF. In DNA, the CDR3 is TGTGCCAGCAGCGTCCGGGCCCTGGGAGGGGAGACCCAGTACTTC.

Here the CDR3 reads CASEDRAGYTIYF. DNA for the CDR3: TGTGCCAGCGAGGACAGGGCGGGATACACCATATATTTT. The genes are TRBV6-5 and TRBJ1-3; 8 bases fit TRBD1. Trimming removed 8 bases from V and 8 bases from J; junction bases left unmatched: 8. Germline values: CDR1 MNHEY, CDR2 SVGAGI. This CDR3 has 13 residues.

This sequence joins TRBV27 and TRBJ2-1; 11 positions agree with TRBD2. Germline values: CDR1 MNHEY, CDR2 SMNVEV (reference sequence). CDR3 length equals 14 residues. The V gene end was trimmed by 6 bases and the J gene end by 8 bases; junction bases not matched to a gene: 6. The CDR3, as DNA: TGTGCCAGCAGCACTAGCGGGAGAACCTATGAGCAGTTCTTC. Its translation: CASSTSGRTYEQFF.

The chain recombines TRBV25-1 with TRBJ1-2; D may be TRBD1 (5 bases). This CDR3 spans 16 amino acids. The germline gives CDR1 MGHDK, CDR2 SYGVNS. V was cut by 0 bases and J by 5 bases, with 16 bases left in between. CDR3 coding DNA: TGTGCCAGCAGTGAATATCGGGCAGGGAGGGGATATGGCTACACCTTC. It specifies CASSEYRAGRGYGYTF.

CDR3 in DNA: TGTGCCAGCAGCTCCCGCGGGGGGTCGGGGCGCAATCAGCCCCAGCATTTT. This codes for CASSSRGGSGRNQPQHF. The V gene is TRBV5-6, the J gene TRBJ1-5, with D tentatively TRBD1 (5 bases). Germline loops: CDR1 SGHDT, CDR2 YYEEEE. The CDR3 totals 17 residues. Trimming stripped 3 bases from V and 2 bases from J, with 18 bases between.

This chain uses TRBV6-2 or TRBV6-3 with TRBJ2-1, with TRBD1 matching 10 bases. CDR1 and CDR2 (germline): MNHEY, SVGEGT. J gave up 4 bases and V 3 bases, and 3 bases lay outside the gene matches. CDR3 length: 15 residues. Here the CDR3 reads CASSYGQGGYNEQFF. CDR3 nucleotide sequence: TGTGCCAGCAGTTATGGACAGGGGGGTTACAATGAGCAGTTCTTC.

The chain employs TRBV18 and TRBJ1-2, with TRBD1 identical over 9 bases. The CDR3 sequence is 16 residues long. V lost 9 bases and J lost 6; bases outside the gene matches: 17. Germline V gene sequence: CDR1 KGHSH, CDR2 LQKENI. This chain's CDR3 is CASLSGTGIGDDGYTF. The CDR3 nucleotides read TGTGCCAGTCTATCCGGGACAGGGATCGGTGATGATGGCTACACCTTC. Based on the CDR3 plus reference TRBV18 and TRBJ1-2, the full variable domain is NAGVMQNPRHLVRRRGQEARLRCSPMKGHSHVYWYRQLPEEGLKFMVYLQKENIIDESGMPKERFSAEFPKEGPSILRIQQVVRGDSAAYFCASLSGTGIGDDGYTFGSGTRLTVV.

The V call is TRBV7-9, the J call TRBJ1-2, with 7 bases fitting TRBD1. Germline assignment: CDR1 SEHNR and CDR2 FQNEAQ (reference sequence). V lost 5 bases to trimming and J lost 8 bases; unmatched junction nucleotides: 14. CDR3 length: 15 residues. DNA of the CDR3: TGTGCCAGCAGCGCACCCGGGACAGTTGCTCCCGGCTACACCTTC. Translated: CASSAPGTVAPGYTF.

The chain has TRBV10-1 and TRBJ2-1, with 9 bases identical to TRBD2. V trimming: 8 bases; J trimming: 4 bases; junction bases outside the gene matches: 12. Germline values: CDR1 WNHNN, CDR2 SYGVQD (reference sequence). The CDR3 extends over 16 amino acids. In DNA form, the CDR3 reads TGCGCCAGCTCGAGGCTAGCGGGACTCCTTTACAATGAGCAGTTCTTC. It yields the protein CASSRLAGLLYNEQFF.

V gene TRBV5-6 combines with J gene TRBJ1-1; D is unclear. This CDR3 contains 17 residues. Germline CDR1 reads SGHDT; CDR2 reads YYEEEE. The V gene lost 0 bases and the J gene lost 1 base, with 16 bases spanning the gap. The CDR3 protein is CASSLAWSQYANTEAFF. Here the CDR3 DNA reads TGTGCCAGCAGCTTGGCCTGGTCGCAGTATGCGAACACTGAAGCTTTCTTT.

V and J are TRBV7-8 and TRBJ2-2, with 12 bases fitting TRBD2. The germline V gene has CDR1 SGHVS and CDR2 FQNEAQ. The ends lost 5 bases at V and 5 bases at J; junction bases unmatched: 9. This CDR3 spans 17 amino acids. CDR3 in amino acids: CASSPRTSGARTGELFF. Written as DNA, the CDR3 is TGTGCCAGCAGCCCAAGGACTAGCGGGGCGAGAACCGGGGAGCTGTTTTTT.

V gene TRBV9 combines with J gene TRBJ1-1; D unclear. Trimming removed 0 bases from V and 2 bases from J, with 17 bases in between. This CDR3 spans 17 amino acids. Germline-derived CDR1 and CDR2 are SGDLS and YYNGEE. The CDR3 region is CASSVGYGGSENTEAFF. The CDR3 bases are TGTGCCAGCAGCGTAGGGTACGGAGGGAGCGAAAACACTGAAGCTTTCTTT.

The rearrangement links TRBV10-3 to TRBJ2-1, with 9 bases fitting TRBD1. V dropped 4 bases and J dropped 8; count of bases not matched to a gene: 12. This CDR3 contains 16 residues. Germline CDR1 is ENHRY and CDR2 is SYGVKD. The CDR3 loop reads CAISGSRDRAGYEQFF. The CDR3 nucleotides are TGTGCCATCAGTGGATCCCGGGACAGGGCGGGCTATGAGCAGTTCTTC.

This chain connects TRBV7-8 to TRBJ2-7; 13 bases are shared with TRBD2. This CDR3 has 17 amino acids. Trimming took 4 bases from V and 0 from J; bases not matched to a gene: 6. Germline V gives CDR1 SGHVS, CDR2 FQNEAQ. CDR3 nucleotide sequence: TGTGCCAGCAGCTCGGGACTAGCGGGGCTTCTCTCCTACGAGCAGTACTTC. This codes for CASSSGLAGLLSYEQYF.

The chain carries TRBV18 and TRBJ2-5, with 8 positions matching TRBD2. The J segment lost 1 base and the V segment lost 3 bases, leaving 1 base of the junction unmatched. Germline V gene lookup returns CDR1 KGHSH and CDR2 LQKENI. The CDR3 has 14 amino acids. The CDR3 DNA is TGTGCCAGCTCACCGCGGGGGGCCCAAGAGACCCAGTACTTC. Its translation: CASSPRGAQETQYF.

This chain connects TRBV19 to TRBJ1-2; unclear D gene. The germline V gene has CDR1 LNHDA and CDR2 SQIVND (reference sequence). Trimming removed 3 bases from V and 5 bases from J, with 7 bases in between. The CDR3 contains 12 residues. CDR3 DNA sequence: TGTGCCAGTAGTATTGAGATTTATGGCTACACCTTC. This encodes CASSIEIYGYTF. Looking up the rest from reference TRBV19 and TRBJ1-2 gives the full variable domain: DGGITQSPKYLFRKEGQNVTLSCEQNLNHDAMYWYRQDPGQGLRLIYYSQIVNDFQKGDIAEGYSVSREKKESFPLTVTSAQKNPTAFYLCASSIEIYGYTFGSGTRLTVV.

This clone showed up just a few times. The chain uses TRBV5-1 and TRBJ1-3; D gene unclear. The CDR3 loop spans 17 amino acids. Between the trimmed V and J ends, which lost 0 bases and 0 bases, there was a span of 13 bases. The V gene's germline CDR1 is SGHRS and CDR2 YFSETQ. The CDR3 here is CASSLVSGGFSGNTIYF. The CDR3 coding sequence is TGCGCCAGCAGCTTGGTTTCTGGCGGATTCTCTGGAAACACCATATATTTT.

The V and J genes are TRBV5-8 and TRBJ1-4; 11 bases line up with TRBD1. The CDR3 is 16 amino acids. From germline, CDR1 is SGHTS and CDR2 YDEGEE. Trimming cost V 4 bases and J 7 bases; bases outside gene matches: 9. The chain's CDR3 is CASSLGQGASSEKLFF. CDR3 in DNA: TGTGCCAGCAGCCTCGGACAGGGGGCGTCTAGTGAAAAACTGTTTTTT. Full variable domain (missing parts from reference TRBV5-8 and TRBJ1-4): EAGVTQSPTHLIKTRGQQATLRCSPISGHTSVYWYQQALGLGLQFLLWYDEGEERNRGNFPPRFSGRQFPNYSSELNVNALELEDSALYLCASSLGQGASSEKLFFGSGTQLSVL.

J is TRBJ1-5 and V is TRBV5-1; 7 nucleotides agree with TRBD1. V lost 4 bases to trimming and J lost 1 base; unmatched junction nucleotides: 2. The CDR3 consists of 14 residues. CDR1 is SGHRS, CDR2 YFSETQ, per germline. CDR3 in amino acids: CASSPGQSNQPQHF. The CDR3 nucleotides read TGCGCCAGCAGCCCGGGACAGAGCAATCAGCCCCAGCATTTT. The full variable domain, in which reference TRBV5-1 and TRBJ1-5 provide the parts outside the CDR3, is KAGVTQTPRYLIKTRGQQVTLSCSPISGHRSVSWYQQTPGQGLQFLFEYFSETQRNKGNFPGRFSGRQFSNSRSEMNVSTLELGDSALYLCASSPGQSNQPQHFGDGTRLSIL.

The chain couples TRBV30 to TRBJ2-7, with a weak D call TRBD2 (7 bases). Trimming removed 3 bases at V and 4 bases at J, with 22 bases between. CDR3 length: 16 amino acids. The germline V gene has CDR1 GTSNPN and CDR2 SVGIG (reference sequence). CDR3 region: CAWSRGGSAYGYEQYF. The CDR3, as DNA: TGTGCCTGGAGCCGCGGGGGCAGTGCTTACGGTTACGAGCAGTACTTC. Complete variable domain (other parts from reference TRBV30 and TRBJ2-7): SQTIHQWPATLVQPVGSPLSLECTVEGTSNPNLYWYRQAAGRGLQLLFYSVGIGQISSEVPQNLSASRPQDRQFILSSKKLLLSDSGFYLCAWSRGGSAYGYEQYFGPGTRLTVT.

V is TRBV11-3 and J is TRBJ1-2, with D hard to call. Germline assignment: CDR1 SGHNT and CDR2 YENEEA. The CDR3 runs to 12 residues. V was trimmed by 0 bases and J by 13 bases, leaving 12 bases between them. DNA for the CDR3: TGTGCCAGCAGCTTAGAAGAGGGCAGTGTCACCTTC. Translation gives CASSLEEGSVTF.

The rearrangement joins TRBV6-5 to TRBJ2-7, with D hard to call. This CDR3 spans 13 amino acids. The V and J ends lost 2 bases and 3 bases respectively, with 8 bases between them. CDR1 and CDR2 (germline): MNHEY, SVGAGI. DNA for the CDR3: TGTGCCAGCAGTTACAGAGCACGCTACGAGCAGTACTTC. Its protein is CASSYRARYEQYF.

The chain recombines TRBV5-1 with TRBJ2-3; 7 bases are a match to TRBD2. This CDR3 has 15 residues. Per the germline V gene, CDR1 is SGHRS and CDR2 is YFSETQ. The V and J ends lost 4 bases and 2 bases, in that order; junction bases with no gene match: 7. CDR3 in DNA: TGCGCCAGCAGCCCACGGGGAGGGATCACAGATACGCAGTATTTT. This sequence encodes CASSPRGGITDTQYF.

The genes are TRBV5-1 and TRBJ2-5, with TRBD2 matching over 8 bases. CDR3 length equals 14 residues. J was trimmed by 3 bases and V by 2 bases; bases with no gene match: 3. Germline V gene data show CDR1 as SGHRS and CDR2 as YFSETQ. The CDR3: CASSFGLAEETQYF. The CDR3 bases are TGCGCCAGCAGCTTCGGACTAGCTGAAGAGACCCAGTACTTC.

The gene calls are TRBV5-1 and TRBJ1-6; D may be TRBD1 (6 bases). The V gene's germline CDR1 is SGHRS and CDR2 YFSETQ. The V end lost 2 bases, the J end lost 5 bases, and 11 bases lay between the germline ends. The CDR3 is 15 residues long. CDR3: CASSFGDTNNSPLHF. CDR3 DNA sequence: TGCGCCAGCAGCTTCGGGGACACCAATAATTCACCCCTCCACTTT.